The present entry profiles one T cell receptor beta chain with its context. Its specificity is unknown. The data belong to a study of T cells in Graves' hyperthyroidism and ophthalmopathy. Recently diagnosed hyperthyroidism of less than 2 months' duration affected patients aged 18 to 65. Authors of the study amplified TCR beta CDR3 regions from RNA transcripts. A first-round RT-PCR of the TCR CDR3 used the HTBI primer set. MiXCR was run by TCRdb on the multiplex PCR reads, yielding one entry per CDR3 protein. The data show hundreds of thousands of distinct CDR3 sequences, with under 15% seen just once and about 30% held by the top ten. Study results and caveats: Most thyroid clonotypes with frequency above 0.001 were detected in blood.

The TCR was taken from a woman aged 25 to 45 with Graves' hyperthyroidism. Sequencing was carried out using blood.

The chain's CDR3 is CASSHTRRGGRYEQYF. CDR3 DNA: TGTGCCAGCAGCCACACTAGGAGAGGGGGGCGGTACGAGCAGTACTTC. V is TRBV3-1 and J is TRBJ2-7; the D call may be TRBD1 or TRBD2 (6 bases each). The CDR3 is 16 residues long. Per germline, CDR1 LGHDT and CDR2 YNNKEL (reference sequence). V was clipped by 3 bases and J by 4 bases, with 19 bases between them.